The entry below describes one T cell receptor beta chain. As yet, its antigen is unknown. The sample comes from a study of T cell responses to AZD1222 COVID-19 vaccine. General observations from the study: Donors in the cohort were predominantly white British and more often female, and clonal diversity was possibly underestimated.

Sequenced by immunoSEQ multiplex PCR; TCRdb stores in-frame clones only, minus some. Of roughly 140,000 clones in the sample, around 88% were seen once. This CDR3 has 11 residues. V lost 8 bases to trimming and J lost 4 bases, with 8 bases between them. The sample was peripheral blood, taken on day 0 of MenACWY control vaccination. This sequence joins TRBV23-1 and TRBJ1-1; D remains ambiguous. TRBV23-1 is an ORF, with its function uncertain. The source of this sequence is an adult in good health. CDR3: CASPRFTEAFF. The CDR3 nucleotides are TGCGCCAGCCCTAGATTCACTGAAGCTTTCTTT.